The 28 T cell receptor beta chains presented below share a single source sample, sequenced in a study of cytomegalovirus exposure and HLA in healthy donors. In the PCR, 60 Vbeta and 13 Jbeta primers were used. Using immunoSEQ multiplex PCR, the repertoire was profiled, and TCRdb retains in-frame clones only, with some absent. The sample lists 150,000 to 200,000 clones, around 79% occurring once. Specimen: PBMCs. The receptors originated from a woman aged 45-65 years in good health and CMV-seronegative.

This chain links TRBV28 with TRBJ2-3; 7 nucleotides align to TRBD2. CDR3 length equals 17 residues. V lost 2 bases and J lost 0; bases outside the gene matches: 8. The V gene's germline CDR1 is MDHEN and CDR2 SYDVKM. CDR3 in amino acids: CASSLMWLADSTDTQYF. In DNA form, the CDR3 reads TGTGCCAGCAGTTTAATGTGGCTAGCGGACAGCACAGATACGCAGTATTTT.

The CDR3 DNA follows: TGTGCCAGCAGCCCCAGGACGGGGGGCTCCCCTCTAGGGGAAGCTTTCTTT. It yields the protein CASSPRTGGSPLGEAFF. The genes are TRBV5-4 and TRBJ1-1; tentatively, D is TRBD1 (6 bases). The germline CDR1 and CDR2 sequences are SGHNT and YYREEE (reference sequence). CDR3 length: 17 residues. V was clipped by 4 bases and J by 8 bases, with 27 bases between them.

This clone was detected a few times. This chain links TRBV9 with TRBJ1-2; no reliable D call. V dropped 6 bases and J dropped 4 bases, with 13 bases sitting between them. The length of the CDR3 is 13 residues. CDR1 SGDLS and CDR2 YYNGEE come from the germline V gene. The CDR3 reads CASNQYEGYGYTF. The CDR3 DNA reads TGTGCCAGCAACCAATACGAGGGCTATGGCTACACCTTC.

J is TRBJ2-3 and V is TRBV7-2; D perhaps matches TRBD1 (6 bases). Germline V CDR1 and CDR2: SGHTA, FQGNSA. V lost 5 bases, J lost 4 bases, and 7 bases lay in between. This CDR3 region has 12 residues. The CDR3 spells CASSTGPDTQYF. CDR3 nucleotides: TGTGCCAGCAGCACAGGGCCAGATACGCAGTATTTT.

This chain links TRBV29-1 with TRBJ1-2, with TRBD1 identical over 7 bases. Germline V gene lookup returns CDR1 SQVTM and CDR2 ANQGSEA. The CDR3 totals 13 residues. The V and J ends lost 6 bases and 5 bases, in that order; junction bases with no gene match: 9. CDR3 loop: CSVTSGQLYGYTF. As DNA, the CDR3 is TGCAGCGTCACATCGGGACAGCTTTATGGCTACACCTTC. The full variable domain, completed using reference TRBV29-1 and TRBJ1-2, is SAVISQKPSRDICQRGTSLTIQCQVDSQVTMMFWYRQQPGQSLTLIATANQGSEATYESGFVIDKFPISRPNLTFSTLTVSNMSPEDSSIYLCSVTSGQLYGYTFGSGTRLTVV.

This clone was found a few times. The chain recombines TRBV6-6 with TRBJ2-1; D possibly corresponds to TRBD2 (5 bases). CDR1 is MNHNY and CDR2 is SVGAGI in the germline V gene (reference sequence). This CDR3 comprises 13 residues. Trimming took 8 bases from V and 9 from J, leaving 17 bases between them. The CDR3 coding sequence is TGTGCCAGCTGCCGACTCGCCGAGGGTGAGCAGTTCTTC. Translation gives CASCRLAEGEQFF.

The chain carries TRBV9 and TRBJ2-5, with 11 bases lining up with TRBD2. Germline CDR1 reads SGDLS; CDR2 reads YYNGEE. This CDR3 has 15 residues. V shed 2 bases and J 5 bases; nucleotides not matched to a gene: 5. The chain's CDR3 is CASSVLSGGAETQYF. The CDR3 DNA sequence: TGTGCCAGCAGCGTCCTTAGCGGGGGGGCCGAGACCCAGTACTTC.

The V gene is TRBV7-2, the J gene TRBJ2-3; TRBD1 aligns across 7 bases. Germline values: CDR1 SGHTA, CDR2 FQGNSA. The CDR3 runs 15 residues. J gave up 3 bases and V 5 bases, and 8 bases lay outside the gene matches. In DNA form, the CDR3 reads TGTGCCAGCAGCGAGACAGGGTTGGTGACAGATACGCAGTATTTT. Protein: CASSETGLVTDTQYF.

This chain joins TRBV6-5 and TRBJ2-6; TRBD1 is a possible D gene (6 bases). Germline V gene data show CDR1 as MNHEY and CDR2 as SVGAGI. The CDR3 has 16 amino acids. Deletions cut 2 bases from V and 4 bases from J, with 12 bases between. The CDR3 DNA reads as TGTGCCAGCAGTTACGCCACAGGGACCGGGGCCAACGTCCTGACTTTC. This encodes CASSYATGTGANVLTF.

The chain employs TRBV7-2 and TRBJ1-1; D might be TRBD1 (5 bases). Germline loops: CDR1 SGHTA, CDR2 FQGNSA. This CDR3 contains 15 residues. Trimming took off 0 bases at V and 1 base at J, with 9 bases between the two ends. This CDR3 reads CASSLARGGNTEAFF. DNA for the CDR3: TGTGCCAGCAGCTTAGCGAGGGGAGGGAACACTGAAGCTTTCTTT.

The chain combines TRBV5-6 with TRBJ2-7; a possible D gene is TRBD1 (6 bases). V lost 3 bases, J lost 7 bases, and 17 bases lay in between. Germline V lookup: CDR1 SGHDT, CDR2 YYEEEE. The CDR3 covers 14 residues. CDR3 loop: CASSSGVSLWEQYF. Written as DNA, the CDR3 is TGTGCCAGCAGCTCAGGGGTATCTCTTTGGGAGCAGTACTTC. Full variable domain (missing parts from reference TRBV5-6 and TRBJ2-7): DAGVTQSPTHLIKTRGQQVTLRCSPKSGHDTVSWYQQALGQGPQFIFQYYEEEERQRGNFPDRFSGHQFPNYSSELNVNALLLGDSALYLCASSSGVSLWEQYFGPGTRLTVT.

The rearrangement links TRBV13 to TRBJ1-5, with D unclear. V shed 5 bases and J shed 4 bases, with 18 bases lying between them. The germline V gene encodes CDR1 PRHDT and CDR2 FYEKMQ (reference sequence). This CDR3 comprises 16 residues. CDR3 amino acids: CASSHLGRAGNQPQHF. The CDR3 coding sequence is TGTGCCAGCAGCCATCTAGGGCGGGCGGGGAATCAGCCCCAGCATTTT. Based on the CDR3 plus reference TRBV13 and TRBJ1-5, the full variable domain is AAGVIQSPRHLIKEKRETATLKCYPIPRHDTVYWYQQGPGQDPQFLISFYEKMQSDKGSIPDRFSAQQFSDYHSELNMSSLELGDSALYFCASSHLGRAGNQPQHFGDGTRLSIL.

A few counts support this clone. The chain has TRBV28 and TRBJ1-1; D remains unclear. CDR1 is MDHEN and CDR2 is SYDVKM in the germline V gene. V was shortened by 1 base and J by 4 bases, with 4 bases between the two germline ends. This CDR3 is 12 amino acids long. In DNA form, the CDR3 reads TGTGCCAGCAGTTTATACGGCACTGAAGCTTTCTTT. Amino acid sequence: CASSLYGTEAFF.

This chain connects TRBV5-1 to TRBJ2-5; 10 nucleotides align to TRBD1. The V and J ends lost 0 bases and 5 bases, in that order; junction bases with no gene match: 7. This CDR3 region has 16 residues. Germline loops: CDR1 SGHRS, CDR2 YFSETQ. CDR3 in DNA: TGCGCCAGCAGCTTGGGACAGGGGGCGCCCCGGGAGACCCAGTACTTC. Amino acids: CASSLGQGAPRETQYF.

The chain couples TRBV5-6 to TRBJ2-1; the match to TRBD2 covers 7 bases. CDR3 length equals 16 residues. From germline, CDR1 is SGHDT and CDR2 YYEEEE. Germline trimming cut 6 bases from V and 0 bases from J; bases unmatched to any gene: 9. CDR3 residues: CASIPWGGVSYNEQFF. Written as DNA, the CDR3 is TGTGCCAGCATCCCCTGGGGGGGTGTCTCCTACAATGAGCAGTTCTTC.

The V call is TRBV18, the J call TRBJ1-2, with 9 bases that match TRBD1. Germline V gene sequence: CDR1 KGHSH, CDR2 LQKENI. The CDR3 loop spans 17 amino acids. V shed 0 bases, J shed 7 bases, and the junction held 12 bases outside the gene matches. CDR3 DNA: TGTGCCAGCTCACCACCGAGGGGGACAGGGTCGAAAAGTGGCTACACCTTC. This sequence encodes CASSPPRGTGSKSGYTF.

This chain connects TRBV5-4 to TRBJ2-3; D perhaps matches TRBD2 (6 bases). The CDR3 extends over 14 amino acids. The germline V and J ends were trimmed by 7 bases and 3 bases, with 15 bases remaining between them. The V gene's germline CDR1 is SGHNT and CDR2 YYREEE (reference sequence). CDR3 amino acids: CASSTAGLTDTQYF. Here the CDR3 DNA reads TGTGCCAGCTCTACGGCGGGACTTACAGATACGCAGTATTTT.

This chain links TRBV18 with TRBJ1-4; 7 nucleotides agree with TRBD1. J gave up 8 bases and V 3 bases, and 12 bases lay outside the gene matches. The CDR3 covers 16 residues. Per the germline V gene, CDR1 is KGHSH and CDR2 is LQKENI. In DNA form, the CDR3 reads TGTGCCAGCTCACCTGGAGACAGGGTAGTTGGAGAAAAACTGTTTTTT. Translation: CASSPGDRVVGEKLFF.

V usage is TRBV7-2 and J usage is TRBJ1-6; 12 bases are a match to TRBD1. Losses at the gene ends were 5 bases for V and 7 bases for J; bases not matched to a gene: 9. The CDR3 is 17 residues long. Looked up from germline, CDR1 is SGHTA and CDR2 is FQGNSA. The CDR3 bases are TGTGCCAGCAGCCGACGGGGACAGGGGGCGATCAATTCACCCCTCCACTTT. As protein: CASSRRGQGAINSPLHF.

This clone came up a few times. V and J are TRBV5-4 and TRBJ1-1, with D possibly matching TRBD1 (5 bases). Trimming shortened V by 1 base and J by 10 bases, and 11 bases separated the two germline ends. Looked up from germline, CDR1 is SGHNT and CDR2 is YYREEE (reference sequence). The CDR3 consists of 12 residues. The CDR3 reads CASSLLGEVAFF. CDR3 coding DNA: TGTGCCAGCAGCTTGTTGGGGGAGGTAGCTTTCTTT. Supplemented by reference TRBV5-4 and TRBJ1-1, the full variable domain reads ETGVTQSPTHLIKTRGQQVTLRCSSQSGHNTVSWYQQALGQGPQFIFQYYREEENGRGNFPPRFSGLQFPNYSSELNVNALELDDSALYLCASSLLGEVAFFGQGTRLTVV.

CDR3 in amino acids: CASSKWGLAGANEQFF. In DNA, the CDR3 is TGTGCCAGTAGTAAATGGGGACTAGCGGGGGCCAATGAGCAGTTCTTC. This chain connects TRBV19 to TRBJ2-1, with 14 bases identical to TRBD2. CDR1 and CDR2 from the germline V gene are LNHDA and SQIVND (reference sequence). Trimming at V came to 4 bases and at J to 6 bases, leaving 5 bases not matched to a gene. The CDR3 has 16 amino acids.

The chain carries TRBV28 and TRBJ1-2; D unclear. The CDR3 is made up of 15 amino acids. Trimming left V 5 bases short and J 4 bases short, with 17 bases between. Germline lookup yields CDR1 MDHEN and CDR2 SYDVKM. CDR3 DNA: TGTGCCAGCAGTCCCTCATCCGGGTCCATCTATGGCTACACCTTC. It codes for CASSPSSGSIYGYTF.

V gene TRBV14 combines with J gene TRBJ1-4; TRBD1 agrees at 11 bases. J lost 8 bases, V lost 4 bases, and 6 bases had no gene match. CDR1 and CDR2 from the germline V gene are SGHDN and FVKESK. The CDR3 is 15 residues long. The CDR3 sequence is CASSRDRGIGEKLFF. As DNA, the CDR3 is TGTGCCAGCAGCCGGGACAGGGGGATTGGAGAAAAACTGTTTTTT.

J is TRBJ2-3 and V is TRBV7-6, with D hard to call. This CDR3 region has 11 residues. Germline V gene sequence: CDR1 SGHVS, CDR2 FNYEAQ. Trimming cost V 6 bases and J 5 bases, with 6 bases left between them. CDR3 region: CASSSKDTQYF. The DNA for the CDR3 is TGTGCCAGCAGTTCAAAAGATACGCAGTATTTT.

This chain joins TRBV5-4 and TRBJ2-7; TRBD2 aligns across 8 bases. V shed 2 bases, J shed 5 bases, and the junction held 6 bases outside the gene matches. Germline CDR1 and CDR2: SGHNT and YYREEE (reference sequence). This CDR3 region has 14 residues. For the CDR3, the DNA is TGTGCCAGCAGCTTCGGGAGGGAGATCCACGAGCAGTACTTC. Its translation: CASSFGREIHEQYF.

This chain joins TRBV19 and TRBJ2-1; tentative D call: TRBD2 (5 bases). In germline, CDR1 is LNHDA, CDR2 SQIVND (reference sequence). The CDR3 runs 17 residues. Trimming cost V 6 bases and J 3 bases, with 21 bases left between them. CDR3 amino acids: CASSRGGLRTDYNEQFF. The CDR3 DNA follows: TGTGCCAGTAGCCGAGGTGGACTGCGGACTGACTACAATGAGCAGTTCTTC.

V is TRBV6-4 and J is TRBJ2-1; 7 bases map to TRBD1. The CDR3 covers 14 residues. The germline V gene encodes CDR1 MRHNA and CDR2 SNTAGT. The V and J ends lost 3 bases and 5 bases, in that order; junction bases with no gene match: 4. The CDR3 DNA reads TGTGCCAGCAGTGAGTCCGGGACAGACAATGAGCAGTTCTTC. Translated, it gives CASSESGTDNEQFF.

The rearrangement uses TRBV18 and TRBJ2-2; a weak D match, TRBD1 (7 bases). V lost 3 bases, J lost 4 bases, and 18 bases lay in between. The germline V gene has CDR1 KGHSH and CDR2 LQKENI. This CDR3 has 17 amino acids. CDR3 sequence: CASSPSRGTATTGELFF. The DNA for the CDR3 is TGTGCCAGCTCACCCTCCCGCGGGACAGCTACCACCGGGGAGCTGTTTTTT.